This T cell receptor beta chain stems from a study of blood T cell repertoires in COVID-19. Study background: COVID-19 samples from acute and convalescent phases originated in the United States, Italy and Spain. The cDNA or gDNA used as material had been derived from T cells, B-cell-depleted T cells, or PBMCs.

After removal of 5 bases from V and 7 bases from J, the junction contained 9 bases not matched to a gene. CDR3 length: 15 amino acids. Germline assignment: CDR1 MNHEY and CDR2 SVGAGI. Original data processing: It was from reference gene primer amplification that nucleated cell counts were estimated. Clones were sequenced by immunoSEQ multiplex PCR, and TCRdb holds only the in-frame ones, with some missing. V and J calls and clone size are as listed in that table; D and trimming were resolved from the DNA. The sample includes approximately 110,000 clones, about 80% seen only once; the top ten take 6.6%.

Source material: peripheral blood. This chain links TRBV6-5 with TRBJ2-2; 8 nucleotides match TRBD2. The receptor was derived from a woman between 50 and 59 years old with acute or convalescent COVID-19. In nucleotides, the CDR3 is TGTGCCAGCAGTACCCGGGGGGGGCAAGTCGGGGAGCTGTTTTTT. Translated: CASSTRGGQVGELFF.